This TCR beta chain derives from a study of OX40 agonist ivuxolimab in advanced cancers. Study as a whole: While on treatment, patients had intravenous ivuxolimab at 0.01 to 10 mg/kg every 2 weeks. Three individuals attained partial responses, comprising one hepatocellular carcinoma case and two cutaneous melanoma cases. Study results and limitations: Researchers report that CD8+ T cells had, on average, more expanded clones than CD4+. At 0.1 to 3.0 mg/kg, CD4+ and CD8+ blood T cells expanded clonally by week 6.

Losses at the gene ends were 5 bases for V and 7 bases for J; bases not matched to a gene: 18. Germline CDR1 reads MNHEY; CDR2 reads SMNVEV (reference sequence). The CDR3 extends over 17 amino acids. Assay used: immunoSEQ multiplex PCR; TCRdb lists only in-frame clones, some missing. This sample has around 67,000 clones, with roughly 85% found just once. Note on this clone: The target antigen is unknown.

The clonotype comes from an adult with an advanced solid tumor such as melanoma, head and neck, liver or kidney cancer. This specimen consisted of CD4+ or CD8+ T cells sorted from blood, obtained in a trial of the OX40 agonist ivuxolimab. This chain links TRBV27 with TRBJ1-2, with 8 nucleotides matching TRBD1. CDR3 region: CASSPIQLVTGGTGYTF. CDR3 nucleotide sequence: TGTGCCAGCAGTCCAATACAACTTGTAACAGGGGGGACTGGCTACACCTTC.